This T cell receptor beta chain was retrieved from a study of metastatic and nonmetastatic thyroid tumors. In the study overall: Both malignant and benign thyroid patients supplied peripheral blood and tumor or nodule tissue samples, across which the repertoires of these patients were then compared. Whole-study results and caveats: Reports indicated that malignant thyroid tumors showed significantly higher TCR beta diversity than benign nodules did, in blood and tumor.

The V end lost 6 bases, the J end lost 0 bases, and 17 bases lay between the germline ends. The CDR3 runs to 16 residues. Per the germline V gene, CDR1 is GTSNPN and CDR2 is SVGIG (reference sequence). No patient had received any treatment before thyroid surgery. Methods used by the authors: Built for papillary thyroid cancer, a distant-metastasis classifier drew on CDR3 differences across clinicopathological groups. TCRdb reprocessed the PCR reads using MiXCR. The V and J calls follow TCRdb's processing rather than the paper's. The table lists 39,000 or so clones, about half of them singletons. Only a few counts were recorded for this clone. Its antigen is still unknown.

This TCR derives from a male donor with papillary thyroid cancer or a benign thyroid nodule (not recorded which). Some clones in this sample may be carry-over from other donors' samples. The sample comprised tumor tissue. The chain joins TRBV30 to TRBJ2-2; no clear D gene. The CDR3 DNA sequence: TGTGCCTGCACTCACGCCCAGGCCTCGAACACCGGGGAGCTGTTTTTT. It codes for CACTHAQASNTGELFF.